This is a list of T cell receptor beta chains from one sample in a study of T cell responses to AZD1222 COVID-19 vaccine. Only in-frame clones appear in the TCRdb table, and some are missing; sequencing was by immunoSEQ multiplex PCR. The table includes about 180,000 clones, 88% detected once. The sample consisted of peripheral blood, taken 28 days after the second AZD1222 dose. Receptors were obtained from an adult who received the AZD1222 COVID-19 vaccine. Both conserved end residues are part of each CDR3. A D gene is named only where the DNA matches it firmly. Only some rows state a clone size, as once, few, many or a class for expanded clones.

>.|.|TRBV14|TRBJ2-3
CASSQDSPRAGSTQYF
TGTGCCAGCAGCCAAGATAGTCCCAGGGCGGGCAGTACGCAGTATTTT
>.|.|TRBV29-1|TRBJ2-5
CSVEGIVPQETQYF
TGCAGCGTTGAAGGAATAGTCCCCCAAGAGACCCAGTACTTC
>few|.|TRBV19|TRBJ2-7
CASNEAGASDEQYF
TGTGCCAGTAATGAGGCGGGCGCTAGTGACGAGCAGTACTTC
>.|TRBD2|TRBV18|TRBJ2-3
CASSPTGTSGISTDTQYF
TGTGCCAGCTCACCGACCGGGACTAGCGGAATTAGCACAGATACGCAGTATTTT
>.|.|TRBV7-9|TRBJ1-6
CASSPPGLLSRSPLHF
TGTGCCAGCAGCCCACCCGGGTTGCTAAGTAGGTCACCCCTCCACTTT
>.|.|TRBV7-9|TRBJ1-6
CASSLSGGAVGSPLHF
TGTGCCAGCAGCTTATCGGGGGGCGCGGTAGGATCACCCCTCCACTTT
>.|TRBD1|TRBV7-9|TRBJ1-2
CASSPGITGAALYGYTF
TGTGCCAGCAGCCCTGGGATCACAGGGGCCGCCCTCTATGGCTACACCTTC
>.|TRBD2|TRBV6-4|TRBJ2-3
CASSDSTGGPATQYF
TGTGCCAGCAGTGACTCGACGGGGGGGCCGGCTACGCAGTATTTT
>.|.|TRBV7-2|TRBJ1-6
CASSVTYNSPLHF
TGTGCCAGCAGCGTTACCTATAATTCACCCCTCCACTTT
>.|.|TRBV9|TRBJ1-6
CASSVGRRGRNSPLHF
TGTGCCAGCAGCGTAGGTCGGCGGGGCCGTAATTCACCCCTCCACTTT
>.|.|TRBV27|TRBJ2-7
CASSVSGPSYEQYF
TGTGCCAGCAGTGTCAGTGGCCCCTCCTACGAGCAGTACTTC
>.|TRBD1|TRBV7-9|TRBJ2-2
CASSYGQVGGELFF
TGTGCCAGCAGCTATGGACAGGTGGGCGGGGAGCTGTTTTTT
>.|.|TRBV19|TRBJ1-1
CASSIRGTEAFF
TGTGCCAGTAGTATTCGAGGTACTGAAGCTTTCTTT
>.|.|TRBV19|TRBJ1-6
CASQISLNNSPLHF
TGTGCCAGTCAGATCTCTTTAAATAATTCACCCCTCCACTTT
>.|.|TRBV9|TRBJ2-1
CASSASNEQFF
TGTGCCAGCAGCGCGAGTAATGAGCAGTTCTTC
>.|.|TRBV6-5|TRBJ2-7
CASSFGLPRSEQYF
TGTGCCAGCAGTTTTGGACTACCCCGAAGCGAGCAGTACTTC
>.|TRBD2|TRBV11-2|TRBJ2-3
CASSGFGGGTDTQYF
TGTGCCAGCAGCGGTTTCGGGGGGGGCACAGATACGCAGTATTTT
>.|.|TRBV4-3|TRBJ1-4
CASSQEWQGLVGVEKLFF
TGCGCCAGCAGCCAAGAGTGGCAGGGTCTTGTGGGCGTTGAAAAACTGTTTTTT
>once|TRBD1|TRBV12-3/TRBV12-4|TRBJ1-1
CASSNRGLAFF
TGTGCCAGCAGTAACAGGGGGCTGGCTTTCTTT
>few|.|TRBV5-4|TRBJ2-3
CASSFPLDTQYF
TGTGCCAGCAGCTTTCCCCTAGATACGCAGTATTTT
>.|.|TRBV21-1|TRBJ1-2
CASSSDGQGCGYTF
TGTGCCAGCAGCTCAGATGGACAGGGGTGCGGCTACACCTTC
>.|.|TRBV5-1|TRBJ1-4
CASSLSGDGLGEKLFF
TGCGCCAGCAGCTTGTCAGGAGACGGGCTGGGTGAAAAACTGTTTTTT
>.|.|TRBV7-9|TRBJ2-7
CASGLGGTAYEQYF
TGTGCCAGCGGCCTGGGGGGTACGGCGTACGAGCAGTACTTC
>.|TRBD2|TRBV7-2|TRBJ2-2
CASSLGLAGAGELFF
TGTGCCAGCAGCCTCGGACTAGCGGGAGCCGGGGAGCTGTTTTTT
>.|.|TRBV30|TRBJ1-2
CAWSPMGGNLNYGYTF
TGTGCCTGGAGTCCGATGGGGGGCAACCTTAACTATGGCTACACCTTC
>.|TRBD1|TRBV7-3|TRBJ1-6
CASSSPGQGSYSPLHF
TGTGCCAGCAGCTCGCCGGGACAGGGGAGTTATTCACCCCTCCACTTT
>.|.|TRBV7-3|TRBJ2-1
CASSFGSNYNEQFF
TGTGCCAGCAGCTTTGGGTCAAATTACAATGAGCAGTTCTTC
>once|TRBD2|TRBV18|TRBJ2-3
CASRSGLAGTDTQYF
TGTGCCAGCCGGAGCGGACTAGCGGGGACAGATACGCAGTATTTT
>once|.|TRBV30|TRBJ1-2
CAWAAGTNYGYTF
TGTGCCTGGGCAGCAGGTACTAACTATGGCTACACCTTC
>.|TRBD1|TRBV2|TRBJ2-7
CASGTGFYEQYF
TGTGCCAGCGGGACAGGGTTCTACGAGCAGTACTTC
>.|.|TRBV5-1|TRBJ1-4
CASSWGQGRNEKLFF
TGCGCCAGCAGCTGGGGGCAGGGAAGGAATGAAAAACTGTTTTTT
>.|TRBD1|TRBV7-3|TRBJ1-2
CASSRDSGANYGYTF
TGTGCCAGCAGCCGGGACAGTGGAGCTAACTATGGCTACACCTTC
>.|.|TRBV5-6|TRBJ1-5
CASSLGGGTGPNQPQHF
TGTGCCAGCAGCCTGGGGGGAGGGACCGGGCCCAATCAGCCCCAGCATTTT
>.|TRBD1|TRBV7-2|TRBJ2-2
CASSSGQGATGELFF
TGTGCCAGCAGCTCGGGACAGGGGGCCACCGGGGAGCTGTTTTTT
>.|.|TRBV4-1|TRBJ1-1
CASSQENLGRRAFF
TGCGCCAGCAGCCAAGAAAATTTGGGCAGGCGGGCTTTCTTT
>.|TRBD1|TRBV16|TRBJ2-5
CASKRGQGQETQYF
TGTGCCAGCAAAAGGGGACAGGGGCAAGAGACCCAGTACTTC
>once|TRBD1|TRBV19|TRBJ1-4
CASTDRGNEKLFF
TGTGCCAGTACGGACAGGGGTAATGAAAAACTGTTTTTT
>.|.|TRBV2|TRBJ1-6
CASSVGVSNSPLHF
TGTGCCAGCAGTGTAGGGGTTTCTAATTCACCCCTCCACTTT
>.|.|TRBV30|TRBJ2-5
CAWSAGEETQYF
TGTGCCTGGAGTGCGGGGGAAGAGACCCAGTACTTC